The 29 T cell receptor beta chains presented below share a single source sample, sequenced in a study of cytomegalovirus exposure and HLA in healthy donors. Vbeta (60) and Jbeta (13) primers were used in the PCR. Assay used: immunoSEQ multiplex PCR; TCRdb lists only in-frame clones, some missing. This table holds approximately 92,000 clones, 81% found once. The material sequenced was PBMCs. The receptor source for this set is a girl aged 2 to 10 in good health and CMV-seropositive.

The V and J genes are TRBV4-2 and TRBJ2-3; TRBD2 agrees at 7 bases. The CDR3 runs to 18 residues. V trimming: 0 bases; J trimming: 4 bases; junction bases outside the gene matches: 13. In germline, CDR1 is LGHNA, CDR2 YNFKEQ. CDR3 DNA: TGTGCCAGCAGCCAAGATGTAGGGGTAGCGGGTACTTCAGATACGCAGTATTTT. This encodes CASSQDVGVAGTSDTQYF.

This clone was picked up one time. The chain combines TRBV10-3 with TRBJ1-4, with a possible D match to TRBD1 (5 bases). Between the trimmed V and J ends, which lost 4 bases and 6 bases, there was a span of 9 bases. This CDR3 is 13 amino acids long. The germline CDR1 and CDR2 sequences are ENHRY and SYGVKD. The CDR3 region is CAISGRVDEKLFF. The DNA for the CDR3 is TGTGCCATCAGTGGCAGGGTGGATGAAAAACTGTTTTTT.

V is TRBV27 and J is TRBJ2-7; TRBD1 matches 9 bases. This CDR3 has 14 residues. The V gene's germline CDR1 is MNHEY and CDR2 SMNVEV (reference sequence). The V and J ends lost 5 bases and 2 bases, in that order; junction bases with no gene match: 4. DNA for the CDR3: TGTGCCAGCAGTCAGACAGGGGGAACCTACGAGCAGTACTTC. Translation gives CASSQTGGTYEQYF.

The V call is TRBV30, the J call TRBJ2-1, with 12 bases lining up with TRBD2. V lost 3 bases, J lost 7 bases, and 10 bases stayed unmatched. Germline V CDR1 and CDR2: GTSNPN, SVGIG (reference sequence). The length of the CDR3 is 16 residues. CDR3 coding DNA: TGTGCCTGGAGCCGCGACGTCGGGACTAGCGGGAATGAGCAGTTCTTC. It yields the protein CAWSRDVGTSGNEQFF.

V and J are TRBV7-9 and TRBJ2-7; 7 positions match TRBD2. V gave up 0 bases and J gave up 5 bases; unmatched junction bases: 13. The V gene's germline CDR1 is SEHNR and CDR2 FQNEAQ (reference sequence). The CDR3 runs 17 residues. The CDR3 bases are TGTGCCAGCAGCTTAGCGTCTTCTTCCGGGGGGATCGACGAGCAGTACTTC. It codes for CASSLASSSGGIDEQYF.

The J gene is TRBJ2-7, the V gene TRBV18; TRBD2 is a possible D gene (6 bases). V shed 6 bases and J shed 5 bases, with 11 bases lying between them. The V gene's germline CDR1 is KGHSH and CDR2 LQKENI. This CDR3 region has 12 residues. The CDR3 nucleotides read TGTGCCAGCTCCCCGTCGGGGGACGAGCAGTACTTC. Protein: CASSPSGDEQYF.

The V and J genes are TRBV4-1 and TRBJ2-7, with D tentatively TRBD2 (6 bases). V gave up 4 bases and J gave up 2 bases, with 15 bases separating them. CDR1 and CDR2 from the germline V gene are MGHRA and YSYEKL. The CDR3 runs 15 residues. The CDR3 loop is CASSPRASATYEQYF. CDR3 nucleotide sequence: TGCGCCAGCAGCCCCCGGGCTAGCGCTACCTACGAGCAGTACTTC.

The DNA of the CDR3 is TGTGCCAGCAGTTTAGGGGCGACTAGCGGGATGGGGAATACGCAGTATTTT. Encoded protein: CASSLGATSGMGNTQYF. The chain is built from TRBV27 and TRBJ2-3, with TRBD2 identical over 11 bases. CDR1 and CDR2 from the germline V gene are MNHEY and SMNVEV (reference sequence). CDR3 length: 17 amino acids. V lost 2 bases to trimming and J lost 7 bases; unmatched junction nucleotides: 11.

For the CDR3, the DNA is TGCAGCTTCGATAGGGGTTTCGAAGCTTTCTTT. Translation gives CSFDRGFEAFF. The chain uses TRBV29-1 and TRBJ1-1; possibly TRBD1 for D (5 bases). The V end lost 8 bases, the J end lost 8 bases, and 15 bases lay between the germline ends. Germline V lookup: CDR1 SQVTM, CDR2 ANQGSEA. The CDR3 has 11 amino acids.

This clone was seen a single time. CDR3 in amino acids: CASSYNMNTEAFF. CDR3 nucleotides: TGTGCCAGCAGTTATAACATGAACACTGAAGCTTTCTTT. The chain combines TRBV28 with TRBJ1-1; D ambiguous. The V and J ends lost 4 bases and 0 bases respectively, with 6 bases between them. The CDR3 length is 13 residues. In germline, CDR1 is MDHEN, CDR2 SYDVKM.

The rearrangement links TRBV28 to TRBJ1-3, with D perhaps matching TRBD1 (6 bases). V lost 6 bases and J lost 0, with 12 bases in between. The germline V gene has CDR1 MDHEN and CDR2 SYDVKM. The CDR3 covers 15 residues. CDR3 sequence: CASSLQGGSGNTIYF. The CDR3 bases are TGTGCCAGCAGCCTTCAAGGGGGCTCTGGAAACACCATATATTTT.

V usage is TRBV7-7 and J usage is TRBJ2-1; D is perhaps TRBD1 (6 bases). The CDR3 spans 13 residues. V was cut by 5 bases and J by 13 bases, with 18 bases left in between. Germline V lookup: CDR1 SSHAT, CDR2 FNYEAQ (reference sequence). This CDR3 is CASSSDRFHAQFF. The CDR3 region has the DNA TGTGCCAGCAGCAGTGACAGGTTCCATGCTCAGTTCTTC.

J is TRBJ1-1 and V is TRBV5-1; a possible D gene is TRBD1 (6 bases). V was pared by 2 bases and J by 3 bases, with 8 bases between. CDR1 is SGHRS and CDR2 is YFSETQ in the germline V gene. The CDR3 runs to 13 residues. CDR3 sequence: CASSLQGDTEAFF. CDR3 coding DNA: TGCGCCAGCAGCTTACAGGGTGACACTGAAGCTTTCTTT.

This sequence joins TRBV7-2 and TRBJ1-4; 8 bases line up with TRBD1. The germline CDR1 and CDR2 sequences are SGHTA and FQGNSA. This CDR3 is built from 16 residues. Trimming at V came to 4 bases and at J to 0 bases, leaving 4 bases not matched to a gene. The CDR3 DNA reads TGTGCCAGCAGCTCCCGACAGGGGCCAACTAATGAAAAACTGTTTTTT. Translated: CASSSRQGPTNEKLFF.

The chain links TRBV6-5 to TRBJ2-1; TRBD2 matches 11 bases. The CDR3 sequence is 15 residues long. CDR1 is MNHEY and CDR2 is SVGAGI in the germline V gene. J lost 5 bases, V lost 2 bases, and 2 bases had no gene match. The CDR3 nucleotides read TGTGCCAGCAGTTACCCGACTAGCGGGGACAATGAGCAGTTCTTC. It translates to CASSYPTSGDNEQFF.

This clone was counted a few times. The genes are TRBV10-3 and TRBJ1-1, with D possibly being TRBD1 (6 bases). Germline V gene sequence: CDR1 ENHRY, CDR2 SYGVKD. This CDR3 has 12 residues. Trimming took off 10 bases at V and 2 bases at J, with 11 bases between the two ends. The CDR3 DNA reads TGTGCCACCGGACAGCTTAACACTGAAGCTTTCTTT. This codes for CATGQLNTEAFF.

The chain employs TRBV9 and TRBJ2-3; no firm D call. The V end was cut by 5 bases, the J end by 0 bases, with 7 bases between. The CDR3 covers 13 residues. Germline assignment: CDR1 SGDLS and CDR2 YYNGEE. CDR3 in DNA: TGTGCCAGCAGTCGCCGGAGCACAGATACGCAGTATTTT. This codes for CASSRRSTDTQYF.

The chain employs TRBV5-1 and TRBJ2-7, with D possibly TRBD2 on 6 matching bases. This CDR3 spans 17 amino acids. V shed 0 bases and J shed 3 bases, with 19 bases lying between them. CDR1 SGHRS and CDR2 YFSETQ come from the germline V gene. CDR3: CASSLGASGAGIYEQYF. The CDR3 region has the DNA TGCGCCAGCAGCTTGGGGGCCTCCGGGGCGGGAATCTACGAGCAGTACTTC.

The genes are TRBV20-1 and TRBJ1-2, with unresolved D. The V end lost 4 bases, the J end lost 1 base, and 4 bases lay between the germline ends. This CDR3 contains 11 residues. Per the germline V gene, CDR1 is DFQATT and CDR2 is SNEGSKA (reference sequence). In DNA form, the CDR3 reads TGCAGTGCTATAGTTAACTATGGCTACACCTTC. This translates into CSAIVNYGYTF.

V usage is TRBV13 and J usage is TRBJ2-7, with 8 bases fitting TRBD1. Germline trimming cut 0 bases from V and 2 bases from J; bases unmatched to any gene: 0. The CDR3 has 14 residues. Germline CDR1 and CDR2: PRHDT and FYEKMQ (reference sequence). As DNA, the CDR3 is TGTGCCAGCAGCTTAGGGACAGGGGCCTACGAGCAGTACTTC. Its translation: CASSLGTGAYEQYF. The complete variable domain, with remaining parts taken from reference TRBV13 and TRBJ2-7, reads AAGVIQSPRHLIKEKRETATLKCYPIPRHDTVYWYQQGPGQDPQFLISFYEKMQSDKGSIPDRFSAQQFSDYHSELNMSSLELGDSALYFCASSLGTGAYEQYFGPGTRLTVT.

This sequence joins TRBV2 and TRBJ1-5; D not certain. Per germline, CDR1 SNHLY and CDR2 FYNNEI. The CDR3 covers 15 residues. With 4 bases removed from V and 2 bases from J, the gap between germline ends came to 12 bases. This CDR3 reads CASSGPGGGNQPQHF. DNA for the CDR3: TGTGCCAGCAGTGGGCCCGGAGGAGGCAATCAGCCCCAGCATTTT.

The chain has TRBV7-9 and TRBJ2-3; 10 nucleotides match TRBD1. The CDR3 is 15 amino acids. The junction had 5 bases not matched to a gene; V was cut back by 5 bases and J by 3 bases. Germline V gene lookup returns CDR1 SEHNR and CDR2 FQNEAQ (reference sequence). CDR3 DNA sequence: TGTGCCAGCAGCCCTTGGACAGGGGGAACAGATACGCAGTATTTT. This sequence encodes CASSPWTGGTDTQYF.

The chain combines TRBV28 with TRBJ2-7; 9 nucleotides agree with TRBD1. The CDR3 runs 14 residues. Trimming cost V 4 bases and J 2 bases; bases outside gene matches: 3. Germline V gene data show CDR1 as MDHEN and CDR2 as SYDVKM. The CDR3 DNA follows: TGTGCCAGCAGTTCGGGGGACAGGGCCTACGAGCAGTACTTC. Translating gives CASSSGDRAYEQYF. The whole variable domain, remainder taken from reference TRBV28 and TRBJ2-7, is DVKVTQSSRYLVKRTGEKVFLECVQDMDHENMFWYRQDPGLGLRLIYFSYDVKMKEKGDIPEGYSVSREKKERFSLILESASTNQTSMYLCASSSGDRAYEQYFGPGTRLTVT.

CDR3 DNA: TGTGCCAGCACGACGGGGATTCTCTCTGGAAACACCATATATTTT. Translated: CASTTGILSGNTIYF. This chain joins TRBV6-1 and TRBJ1-3; no clear D. The CDR3 spans 15 residues. Germline assignment: CDR1 MNHNS and CDR2 SASEGT. The germline V and J ends were trimmed by 7 bases and 0 bases, with 13 bases remaining between them.

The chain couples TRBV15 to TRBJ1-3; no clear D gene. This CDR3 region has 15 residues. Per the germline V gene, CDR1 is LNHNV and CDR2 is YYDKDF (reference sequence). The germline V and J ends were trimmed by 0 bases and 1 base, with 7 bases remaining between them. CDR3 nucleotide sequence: TGTGCCACCAGCAGAGATAGTTTATCTGGAAACACCATATATTTT. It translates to CATSRDSLSGNTIYF.

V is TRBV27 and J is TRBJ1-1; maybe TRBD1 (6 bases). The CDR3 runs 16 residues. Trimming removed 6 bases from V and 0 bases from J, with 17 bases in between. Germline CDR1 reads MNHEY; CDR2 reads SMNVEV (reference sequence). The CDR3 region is CASRLMVAGVNTEAFF. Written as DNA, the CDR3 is TGTGCCAGCAGGTTAATGGTGGCAGGGGTGAACACTGAAGCTTTCTTT.

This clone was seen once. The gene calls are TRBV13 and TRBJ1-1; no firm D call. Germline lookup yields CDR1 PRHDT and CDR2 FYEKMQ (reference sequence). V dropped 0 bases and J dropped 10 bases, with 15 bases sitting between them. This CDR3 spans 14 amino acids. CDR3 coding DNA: TGTGCCAGCAGCTTAGGGGGAGGGTTGATTCGAGCTTTCTTT. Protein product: CASSLGGGLIRAFF.

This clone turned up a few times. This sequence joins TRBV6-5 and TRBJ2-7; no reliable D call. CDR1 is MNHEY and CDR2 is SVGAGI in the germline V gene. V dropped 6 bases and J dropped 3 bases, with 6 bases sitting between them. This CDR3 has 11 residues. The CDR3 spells CASRRSYEQYF. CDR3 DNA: TGTGCCAGCAGACGGAGCTACGAGCAGTACTTC.

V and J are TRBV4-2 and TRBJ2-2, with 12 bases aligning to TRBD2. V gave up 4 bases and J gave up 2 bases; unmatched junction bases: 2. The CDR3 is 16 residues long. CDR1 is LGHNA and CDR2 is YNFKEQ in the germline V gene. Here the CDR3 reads CASSPGLAGNTGELFF. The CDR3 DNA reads TGTGCCAGCAGCCCGGGACTAGCGGGCAACACCGGGGAGCTGTTTTTT.